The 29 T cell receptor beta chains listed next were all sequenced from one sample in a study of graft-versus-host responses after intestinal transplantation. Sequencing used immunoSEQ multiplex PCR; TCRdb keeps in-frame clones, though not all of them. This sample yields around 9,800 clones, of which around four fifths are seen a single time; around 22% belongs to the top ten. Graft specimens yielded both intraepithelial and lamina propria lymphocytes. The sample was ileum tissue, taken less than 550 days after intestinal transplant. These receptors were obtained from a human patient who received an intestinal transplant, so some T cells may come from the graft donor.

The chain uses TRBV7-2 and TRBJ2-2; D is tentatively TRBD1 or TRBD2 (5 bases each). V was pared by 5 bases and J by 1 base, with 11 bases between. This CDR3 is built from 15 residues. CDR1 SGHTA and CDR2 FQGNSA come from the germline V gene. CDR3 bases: TGTGCCAGCAGCGCCCGGGGCAAGAACACCGGGGAGCTGTTTTTT. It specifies CASSARGKNTGELFF.

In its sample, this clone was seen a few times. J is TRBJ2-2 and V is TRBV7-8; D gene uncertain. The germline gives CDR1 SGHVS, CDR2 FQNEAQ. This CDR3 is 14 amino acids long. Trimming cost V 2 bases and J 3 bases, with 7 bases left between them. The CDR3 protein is CASSLKSDTGELFF. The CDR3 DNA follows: TGTGCCAGCAGCTTAAAATCGGACACCGGGGAGCTGTTTTTT. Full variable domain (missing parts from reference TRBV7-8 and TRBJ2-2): GAGVSQSPRYKVAKRGQDVALRCDPISGHVSLFWYQQALGQGPEFLTYFQNEAQLDKSGLPSDRFFAERPEGSVSTLKIQRTQQEDSAVYLCASSLKSDTGELFFGEGSRLTVL.

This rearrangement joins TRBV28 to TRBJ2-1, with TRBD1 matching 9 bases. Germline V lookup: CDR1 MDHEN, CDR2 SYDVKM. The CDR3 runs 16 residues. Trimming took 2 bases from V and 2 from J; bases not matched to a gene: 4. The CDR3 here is CASSLPGQGAYNEQFF. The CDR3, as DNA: TGTGCCAGCAGTTTACCGGGACAGGGAGCCTACAATGAGCAGTTCTTC. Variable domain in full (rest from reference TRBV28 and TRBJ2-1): DVKVTQSSRYLVKRTGEKVFLECVQDMDHENMFWYRQDPGLGLRLIYFSYDVKMKEKGDIPEGYSVSREKKERFSLILESASTNQTSMYLCASSLPGQGAYNEQFFGPGTRLTVL.

Written as DNA, the CDR3 is TGTGCCAGCAGTTTATCGGTGGGTTACGAGCAGTACTTC. Protein sequence: CASSLSVGYEQYF. The chain links TRBV27 to TRBJ2-5; D unresolved. The closer fit of TRBJ2-7 to the DNA end suggests the J call may be wrong. The CDR3 contains 13 residues. CDR1 and CDR2 from the germline V gene are MNHEY and SMNVEV (reference sequence).

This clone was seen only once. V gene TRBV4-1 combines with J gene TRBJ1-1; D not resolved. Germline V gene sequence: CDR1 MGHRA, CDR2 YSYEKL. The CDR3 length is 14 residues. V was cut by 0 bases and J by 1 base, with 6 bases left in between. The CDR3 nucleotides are TGCGCCAGCAGCCAAGAGGGTCCGAACACTGAAGCTTTCTTT. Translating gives CASSQEGPNTEAFF.

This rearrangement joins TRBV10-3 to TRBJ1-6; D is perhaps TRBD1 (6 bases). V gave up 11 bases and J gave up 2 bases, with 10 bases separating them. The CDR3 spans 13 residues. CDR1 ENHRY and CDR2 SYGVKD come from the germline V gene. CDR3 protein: CAVGQAYNSPLHF. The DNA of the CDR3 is TGTGCCGTGGGACAAGCCTATAATTCACCCCTCCACTTT.

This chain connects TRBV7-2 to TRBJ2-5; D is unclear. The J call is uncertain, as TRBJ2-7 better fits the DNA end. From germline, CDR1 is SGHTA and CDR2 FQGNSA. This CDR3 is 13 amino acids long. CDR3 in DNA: TGTGCCAGCAGCTTATGGGTAGGGTACGAGCAGTACTTC. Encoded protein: CASSLWVGYEQYF.

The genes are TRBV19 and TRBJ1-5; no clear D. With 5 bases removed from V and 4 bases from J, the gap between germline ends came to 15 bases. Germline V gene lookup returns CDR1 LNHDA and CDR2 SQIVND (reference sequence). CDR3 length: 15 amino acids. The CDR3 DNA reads TGTGCCAGTAGTCTTCCCGGGTCCAGGAATCAGCCCCAGCATTTT. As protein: CASSLPGSRNQPQHF.

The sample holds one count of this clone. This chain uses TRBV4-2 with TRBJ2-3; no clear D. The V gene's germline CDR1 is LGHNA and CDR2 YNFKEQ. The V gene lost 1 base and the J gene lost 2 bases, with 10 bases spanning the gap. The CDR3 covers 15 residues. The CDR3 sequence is CASSQVSGYTDTQYF. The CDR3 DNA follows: TGTGCCAGCAGCCAAGTCTCGGGCTACACAGATACGCAGTATTTT.

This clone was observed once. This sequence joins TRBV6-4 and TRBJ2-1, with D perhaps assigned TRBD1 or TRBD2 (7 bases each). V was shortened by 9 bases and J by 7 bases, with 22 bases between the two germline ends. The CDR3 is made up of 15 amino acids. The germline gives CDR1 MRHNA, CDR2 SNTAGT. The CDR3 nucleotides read TGTGCCAGTTCAGGGGGGAGGGCCCTCGTAAATGAGCAGTTCTTC. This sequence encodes CASSGGRALVNEQFF.

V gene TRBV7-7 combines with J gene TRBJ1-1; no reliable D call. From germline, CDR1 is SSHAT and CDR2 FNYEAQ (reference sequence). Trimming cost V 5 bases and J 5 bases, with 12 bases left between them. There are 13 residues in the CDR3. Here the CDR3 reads CASSLLPGTEAFF. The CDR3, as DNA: TGTGCCAGCAGCCTCCTACCGGGGACTGAAGCTTTCTTT.

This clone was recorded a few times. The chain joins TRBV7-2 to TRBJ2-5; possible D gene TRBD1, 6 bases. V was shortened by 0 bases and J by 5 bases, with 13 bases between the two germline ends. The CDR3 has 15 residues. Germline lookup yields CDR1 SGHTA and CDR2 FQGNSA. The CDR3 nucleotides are TGTGCCAGCAGCTTAGCGGGACACGGTGTGGAGACCCAGTACTTC. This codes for CASSLAGHGVETQYF.

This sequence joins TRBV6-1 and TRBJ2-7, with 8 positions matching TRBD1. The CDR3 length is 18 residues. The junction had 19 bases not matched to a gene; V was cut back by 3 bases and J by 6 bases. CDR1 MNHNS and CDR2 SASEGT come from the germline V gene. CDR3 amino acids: CASSDDRGIFDFPFEQYF. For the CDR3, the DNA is TGTGCCAGCAGTGATGACAGGGGCATTTTCGATTTTCCGTTCGAGCAGTACTTC.

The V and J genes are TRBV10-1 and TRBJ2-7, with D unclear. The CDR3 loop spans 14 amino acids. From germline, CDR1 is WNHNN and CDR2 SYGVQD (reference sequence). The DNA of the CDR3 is TGCCCCGATGGCAGGCCCCGTTCCTCCTACGAGCAGTACTTC. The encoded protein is CPDGRPRSSYEQYF.

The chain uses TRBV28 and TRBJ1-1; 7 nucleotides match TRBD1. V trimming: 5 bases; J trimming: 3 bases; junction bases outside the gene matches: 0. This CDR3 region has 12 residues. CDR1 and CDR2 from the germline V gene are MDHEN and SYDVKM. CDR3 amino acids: CASSGQDTEAFF. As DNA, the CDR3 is TGTGCCAGCAGTGGACAGGACACTGAAGCTTTCTTT. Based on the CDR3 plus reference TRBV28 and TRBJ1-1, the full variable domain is DVKVTQSSRYLVKRTGEKVFLECVQDMDHENMFWYRQDPGLGLRLIYFSYDVKMKEKGDIPEGYSVSREKKERFSLILESASTNQTSMYLCASSGQDTEAFFGQGTRLTVV.

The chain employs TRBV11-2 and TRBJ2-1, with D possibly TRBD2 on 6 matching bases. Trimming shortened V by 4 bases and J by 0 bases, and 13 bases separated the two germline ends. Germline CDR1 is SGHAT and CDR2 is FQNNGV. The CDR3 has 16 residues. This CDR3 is CASSSRGRNSYNEQFF. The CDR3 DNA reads TGTGCCAGCAGCTCCCGAGGGAGGAACTCCTACAATGAGCAGTTCTTC. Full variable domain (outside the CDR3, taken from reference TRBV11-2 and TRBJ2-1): EAGVAQSPRYKIIEKRQSVAFWCNPISGHATLYWYQQILGQGPKLLIQFQNNGVVDDSQLPKDRFSAERLKGVDSTLKIQPAKLEDSAVYLCASSSRGRNSYNEQFFGPGTRLTVL.

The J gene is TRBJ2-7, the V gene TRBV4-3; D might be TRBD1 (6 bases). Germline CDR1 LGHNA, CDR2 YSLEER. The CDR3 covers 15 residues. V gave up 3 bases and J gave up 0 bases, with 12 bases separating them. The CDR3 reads CASSQGHGPSYEQYF. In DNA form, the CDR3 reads TGCGCCAGCAGCCAGGGACACGGGCCCTCCTACGAGCAGTACTTC.

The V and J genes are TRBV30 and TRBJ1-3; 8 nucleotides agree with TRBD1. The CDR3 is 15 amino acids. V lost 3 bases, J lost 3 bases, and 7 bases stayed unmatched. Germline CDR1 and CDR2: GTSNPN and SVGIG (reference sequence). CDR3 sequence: CAWSSDRGGGNTIYF. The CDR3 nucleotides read TGTGCCTGGAGCAGCGACAGGGGTGGTGGAAACACCATATATTTT.

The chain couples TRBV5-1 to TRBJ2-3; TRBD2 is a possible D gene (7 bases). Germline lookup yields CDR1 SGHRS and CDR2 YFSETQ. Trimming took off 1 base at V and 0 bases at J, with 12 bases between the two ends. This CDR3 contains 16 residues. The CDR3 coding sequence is TGCGCCAGCAGCTTGAGGGGGGGATCGAGCACAGATACGCAGTATTTT. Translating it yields CASSLRGGSSTDTQYF.

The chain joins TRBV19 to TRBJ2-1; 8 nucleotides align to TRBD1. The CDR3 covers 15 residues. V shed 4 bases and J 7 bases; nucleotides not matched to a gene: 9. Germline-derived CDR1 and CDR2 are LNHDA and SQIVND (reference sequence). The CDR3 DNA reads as TGTGCCAGTAGTACCACAGGGGGAACCCTTAATGAGCAGTTCTTC. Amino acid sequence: CASSTTGGTLNEQFF.

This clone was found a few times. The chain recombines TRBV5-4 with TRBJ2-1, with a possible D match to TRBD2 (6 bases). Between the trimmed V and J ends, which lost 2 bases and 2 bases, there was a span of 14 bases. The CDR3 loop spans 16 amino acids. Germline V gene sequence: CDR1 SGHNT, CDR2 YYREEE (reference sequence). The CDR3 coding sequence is TGTGCCAGCAGCTTCGGAGGGCTGCCGACCTACAATGAGCAGTTCTTC. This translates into CASSFGGLPTYNEQFF.

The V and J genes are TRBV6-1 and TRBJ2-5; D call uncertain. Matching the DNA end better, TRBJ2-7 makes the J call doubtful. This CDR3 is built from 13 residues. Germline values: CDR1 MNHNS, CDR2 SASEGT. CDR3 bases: TGTGCCAGCAGATACAGTAGCTCCTACGAGCAGTACTTC. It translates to CASRYSSSYEQYF.

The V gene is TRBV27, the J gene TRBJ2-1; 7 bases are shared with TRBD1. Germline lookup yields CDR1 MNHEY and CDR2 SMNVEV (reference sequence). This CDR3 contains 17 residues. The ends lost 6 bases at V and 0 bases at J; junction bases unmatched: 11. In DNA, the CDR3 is TGTGCCAGCAGCCCCAGGGGGTTGGCGGTCTCCTACAATGAGCAGTTCTTC. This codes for CASSPRGLAVSYNEQFF.

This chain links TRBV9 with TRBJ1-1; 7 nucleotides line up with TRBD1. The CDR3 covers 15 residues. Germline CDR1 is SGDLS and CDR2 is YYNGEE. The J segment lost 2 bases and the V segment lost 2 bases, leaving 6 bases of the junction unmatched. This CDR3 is CASSVPGTDNTEAFF. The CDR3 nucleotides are TGTGCCAGCAGCGTCCCCGGGACAGACAACACTGAAGCTTTCTTT.

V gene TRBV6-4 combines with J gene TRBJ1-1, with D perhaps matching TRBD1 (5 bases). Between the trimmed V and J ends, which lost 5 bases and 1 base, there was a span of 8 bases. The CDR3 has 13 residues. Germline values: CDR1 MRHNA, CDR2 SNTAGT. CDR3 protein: CASSLDRNTEAFF. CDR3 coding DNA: TGTGCCAGCAGTCTCGACAGGAACACTGAAGCTTTCTTT.

Here the CDR3 DNA reads TGTGCCAGCAGTGAAAGGGATGGGCGGGACAGATCTTCACAGCCCCAGCATTTT. Translating gives CASSERDGRDRSSQPQHF. The J gene is TRBJ1-5, the V gene TRBV6-1, with TRBD1 matching over 7 bases. J gave up 7 bases and V 2 bases, and 17 bases lay outside the gene matches. Germline CDR1 MNHNS, CDR2 SASEGT. This CDR3 region has 18 residues.

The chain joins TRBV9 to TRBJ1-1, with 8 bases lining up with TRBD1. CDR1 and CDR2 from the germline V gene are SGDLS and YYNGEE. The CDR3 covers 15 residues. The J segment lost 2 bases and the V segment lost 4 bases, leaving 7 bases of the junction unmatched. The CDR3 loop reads CASSRLGQGNTEAFF. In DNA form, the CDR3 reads TGTGCCAGCAGCCGTCTAGGACAGGGAAACACTGAAGCTTTCTTT.

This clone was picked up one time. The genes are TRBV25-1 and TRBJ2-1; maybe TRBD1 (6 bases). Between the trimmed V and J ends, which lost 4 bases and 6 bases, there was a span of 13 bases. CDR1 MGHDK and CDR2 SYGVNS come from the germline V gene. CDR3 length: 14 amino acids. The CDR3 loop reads CASSGSGAFNEQFF. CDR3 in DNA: TGTGCCAGCAGTGGGTCAGGGGCCTTCAATGAGCAGTTCTTC.

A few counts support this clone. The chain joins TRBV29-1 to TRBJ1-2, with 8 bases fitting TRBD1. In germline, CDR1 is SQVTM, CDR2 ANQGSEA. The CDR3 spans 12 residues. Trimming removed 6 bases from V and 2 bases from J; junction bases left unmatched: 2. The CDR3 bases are TGCAGCGTAGGACAGGGAAACTATGGCTACACCTTC. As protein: CSVGQGNYGYTF.